The 7 T cell receptor beta chains in this list originate from one sample, sequenced in a study of shared clonotypes between healthy human individuals. Produced via immunoSEQ multiplex PCR; TCRdb's table is partial and in-frame only. This sample has around 370,000 clones, with approximately 97% found just once. The specimen sequenced was memory CD8+ T cells sorted from blood. Subset: CD45RO+ cells pooled with CCR7-negative TemRA cells. All receptors come from a man aged 25-45 years in good health.

This chain links TRBV11-2 with TRBJ2-7; no reliable D call. V lost 2 bases and J lost 0, with 11 bases in between. This CDR3 has 15 residues. Germline assignment: CDR1 SGHAT and CDR2 FQNNGV. Here the CDR3 reads CASSLYGLVSYEQYF. The CDR3 DNA reads as TGTGCCAGCAGCTTATATGGGCTCGTCTCCTACGAGCAGTACTTC.

This rearrangement joins TRBV28 to TRBJ2-3, with 10 bases identical to TRBD2. Germline V gene data show CDR1 as MDHEN and CDR2 as SYDVKM. J gave up 2 bases and V 5 bases, and 10 bases lay outside the gene matches. This CDR3 has 17 residues. As DNA, the CDR3 is TGTGCCAGCAGTCCCCACTTCGGGACTAGCGACACAGATACGCAGTATTTT. Translation gives CASSPHFGTSDTDTQYF.

This chain uses TRBV10-1 with TRBJ2-5; D could derive from TRBD1 or TRBD2 (5 bases each). The CDR3 spans 14 residues. V shed 2 bases and J shed 2 bases, with 9 bases lying between them. Germline loops: CDR1 WNHNN, CDR2 SYGVQD (reference sequence). DNA for the CDR3: TGCGCCAGCAGTGAGGGGACGGCGCAAGAGACCCAGTACTTC. This sequence encodes CASSEGTAQETQYF.

CDR3 nucleotide sequence: TGCGCCAGCAGCACCGGACTGACCGGGGAGCTGTTTTTT. The encoded protein is CASSTGLTGELFF. The gene calls are TRBV5-1 and TRBJ2-2, with a possible D match to TRBD2 (5 bases). This CDR3 has 13 residues. The germline V gene has CDR1 SGHRS and CDR2 YFSETQ. V lost 4 bases and J 5 bases, leaving 9 bases between the germline ends. The full variable domain, in which reference TRBV5-1 and TRBJ2-2 provide the parts outside the CDR3, is KAGVTQTPRYLIKTRGQQVTLSCSPISGHRSVSWYQQTPGQGLQFLFEYFSETQRNKGNFPGRFSGRQFSNSRSEMNVSTLELGDSALYLCASSTGLTGELFFGEGSRLTVL.

Details on this clone: Other DNA sequences from this sample encode an identical CDR3 as well. The CDR3 nucleotides read TGTGCCAGCAGTTTAGCCGATACGCAGTATTTT. It yields the protein CASSLADTQYF. The chain is built from TRBV6-5 and TRBJ2-3; D is unclear. The germline CDR1 and CDR2 sequences are MNHEY and SVGAGI. Trimming stripped 4 bases from V and 6 bases from J, with 5 bases between. This CDR3 is built from 11 residues.

The gene calls are TRBV25-1 and TRBJ2-7, with D perhaps matching TRBD2 (6 bases). The CDR3 covers 15 residues. Trimming pared 6 bases from V and 0 bases from J, leaving 15 bases between. The germline gives CDR1 MGHDK, CDR2 SYGVNS. The DNA for the CDR3 is TGTGCCAGCAGCCAGTCTAGGCGGGGCTCCTACGAGCAGTACTTC. Protein sequence: CASSQSRRGSYEQYF.

The rearrangement uses TRBV19 and TRBJ2-2; tentative D call: TRBD1 (6 bases). Germline CDR1 LNHDA, CDR2 SQIVND (reference sequence). V was pared by 7 bases and J by 2 bases, with 14 bases between. The CDR3 extends over 15 amino acids. As DNA, the CDR3 is TGTGCCAGTAACCCCGCGGACAGAAACACCGGGGAGCTGTTTTTT. Encoded protein: CASNPADRNTGELFF.